Listed here are 23 T cell receptor beta chains from one sample, sequenced in a study of blood T cell repertoires in COVID-19. Assay: immunoSEQ multiplex PCR; the TCRdb copy retains only in-frame clones and omits some. The table has around 190,000 clones, roughly 84% seen once. Sequenced: peripheral blood. The receptors shown here come from a human donor in a cohort sampled during active COVID-19.

The gene calls are TRBV28 and TRBJ1-5; 10 bases are shared with TRBD1. Losses at the gene ends were 8 bases for V and 11 bases for J; bases not matched to a gene: 18. Germline V lookup: CDR1 MDHEN, CDR2 SYDVKM. The CDR3 totals 16 residues. The CDR3 DNA is TGTGCCAGCTGCTCCGGGACAGGGGCCTCTGATTTTGCCCAGCATTTT. It translates to CASCSGTGASDFAQHF.

In its sample, this clone was seen a few times. This chain joins TRBV7-3 and TRBJ2-7; 12 bases fit TRBD2. Trimming removed 4 bases from V and 4 bases from J; junction bases left unmatched: 5. Per the germline V gene, CDR1 is SGHTA and CDR2 is FQGTGA. The CDR3 has 15 amino acids. CDR3 DNA: TGTGCCAGCAGCTCTACTAGCGGGAGGAATTACGAGCAGTACTTC. Protein: CASSSTSGRNYEQYF. The full variable domain, completed using reference TRBV7-3 and TRBJ2-7, is GAGVSQTPSNKVTEKGKYVELRCDPISGHTALYWYRQSLGQGPEFLIYFQGTGAADDSGLPNDRFFAVRPEGSVSTLKIQRTERGDSAVYLCASSSTSGRNYEQYFGPGTRLTVT.

In its sample, this clone was seen a few times. J is TRBJ1-6 and V is TRBV28, with a weak D call TRBD1 (6 bases). V lost 6 bases to trimming and J lost 10 bases, with 13 bases between them. The CDR3 runs 13 residues. Germline V gene sequence: CDR1 MDHEN, CDR2 SYDVKM. CDR3 bases: TGTGCCAGCAGACAGGGTCTTAGATCACCCCTCCACTTT. Its translation: CASRQGLRSPLHF.

The count of this clone is one. This chain links TRBV5-1 with TRBJ2-7; TRBD2 matches at 15 bases. Germline lookup yields CDR1 SGHRS and CDR2 YFSETQ. The CDR3 extends over 17 amino acids. J lost 2 bases, V lost 4 bases, and 7 bases had no gene match. In DNA form, the CDR3 reads TGCGCCAGCAGCCCGGGACTAGCGGGAGGATCAGCCTACGAGCAGTACTTC. Protein product: CASSPGLAGGSAYEQYF.

A word on this clone: The junction shows a germline mismatch at one end, possibly a read error. The V gene is TRBV14, the J gene TRBJ1-5, with D maybe TRBD1 (6 bases). Per the germline V gene, CDR1 is SGHDN and CDR2 is FVKESK. CDR3 length equals 8 residues. CDR3 residues: CASSVQGF. As DNA, the CDR3 is TGTGCCAGCAGCGTACAGGGTTTT.

CDR3 coding DNA: TGTGCCAGCAGCTCCCCAAGACTAGTTAGCAATGAGCAGTTCTTC. Translated, it gives CASSSPRLVSNEQFF. This chain uses TRBV11-2 with TRBJ2-1, with D tentatively TRBD2 (6 bases). V was pared by 4 bases and J by 6 bases, with 16 bases between. Germline loops: CDR1 SGHAT, CDR2 FQNNGV. This CDR3 spans 15 amino acids.

This chain links TRBV6-1 with TRBJ1-4; no clear D gene. Trimming took off 2 bases at V and 0 bases at J, with 7 bases between the two ends. Germline V lookup: CDR1 MNHNS, CDR2 SASEGT. This CDR3 region has 15 residues. The CDR3 DNA is TGTGCCAGCAGTGAAAGCGCTGCAACTAATGAAAAACTGTTTTTT. Translated, it gives CASSESAATNEKLFF.

The rearrangement links TRBV28 to TRBJ2-3; unclear D gene. The CDR3 length is 12 residues. Deletions cut 2 bases from V and 4 bases from J, with 4 bases between. CDR1 MDHEN and CDR2 SYDVKM come from the germline V gene. The CDR3 sequence: CASSLPADTQYF. DNA for the CDR3: TGTGCCAGCAGTTTACCGGCAGATACGCAGTATTTT.

Comments on this clone: The same CDR3 can be traced to other DNA sequences in this sample. This chain uses TRBV19 with TRBJ2-7; 8 bases are a match to TRBD2. V dropped 3 bases and J dropped 3; count of bases not matched to a gene: 4. In germline, CDR1 is LNHDA, CDR2 SQIVND (reference sequence). The CDR3 is made up of 14 amino acids. The CDR3 here is CASSIASGSYEQYF. As DNA, the CDR3 is TGTGCCAGTAGTATCGCGAGCGGGAGCTACGAGCAGTACTTC.

The V gene is TRBV12-3 or TRBV12-4, the J gene TRBJ1-2, with 9 bases matching TRBD1. This CDR3 spans 12 amino acids. V dropped 3 bases and J dropped 8; count of bases not matched to a gene: 1. This CDR3 reads CASSLDRGGYTF. The DNA for the CDR3 is TGTGCCAGCAGTTTGGACAGGGGAGGCTACACCTTC.

The chain employs TRBV7-9 and TRBJ2-7; TRBD1 might be the D (5 bases). The CDR3 spans 13 residues. Germline V gives CDR1 SEHNR, CDR2 FQNEAQ (reference sequence). V was clipped by 5 bases and J by 0 bases, with 8 bases between them. The CDR3 sequence: CASSPGNSYEQYF. The CDR3 nucleotides are TGTGCCAGCAGCCCAGGGAACTCCTACGAGCAGTACTTC.

The chain joins TRBV7-2 to TRBJ1-5; D is unclear. V was cut by 0 bases and J by 4 bases, with 10 bases left in between. This CDR3 region has 15 residues. Germline V gene sequence: CDR1 SGHTA, CDR2 FQGNSA. In nucleotides, the CDR3 is TGTGCCAGCAGCTTAGCCCACAGCACAAATCAGCCCCAGCATTTT. This encodes CASSLAHSTNQPQHF.

The chain is built from TRBV3-1 (or the pseudogene TRBV3-2) and TRBJ1-1, with 9 bases lining up with TRBD1. Trimming at V came to 3 bases and at J to 3 bases, leaving 5 bases not matched to a gene. The CDR3 consists of 15 residues. Germline V gene sequence: CDR1 LGHDT, CDR2 YNNKEL (reference sequence). The CDR3 sequence is CASSHPGQGHTEAFF. The CDR3 nucleotides read TGTGCCAGCAGCCACCCCGGACAGGGGCACACTGAAGCTTTCTTT.

The chain combines TRBV6-5 with TRBJ2-7, with TRBD2 matching 8 bases. The germline V gene has CDR1 MNHEY and CDR2 SVGAGI. The CDR3 covers 15 residues. The trim removed 5 bases at V and 7 bases at J, leaving 13 bases unmatched. In DNA form, the CDR3 reads TGTGCCAGCAGTCAACGGGACACCCGGGGGGGAGAGCAGTACTTC. Translated, it gives CASSQRDTRGGEQYF.

The chain couples TRBV15 to TRBJ1-1, with D perhaps TRBD1 (5 bases). Trimming removed 4 bases at V and 5 bases at J, with 11 bases between. Per the germline V gene, CDR1 is LNHNV and CDR2 is YYDKDF (reference sequence). This CDR3 region has 13 residues. The CDR3 sequence: CATSNQGTTEAFF. The CDR3 nucleotides read TGTGCCACCAGCAATCAGGGTACGACTGAAGCTTTCTTT.

The chain has TRBV5-5 and TRBJ1-2, with a tentative D call TRBD1 (5 bases). The germline gives CDR1 SGHKS, CDR2 YYEKEE (reference sequence). Between the trimmed V and J ends, which lost 0 bases and 3 bases, there was a span of 12 bases. The CDR3 runs 15 residues. For the CDR3, the DNA is TGTGCCAGCAGCTTGGTAGACAGCACCGACTATGGCTACACCTTC. Amino acids: CASSLVDSTDYGYTF.

The rearrangement uses TRBV6-2 or TRBV6-3 and TRBJ2-1, with D possibly matching TRBD1 (5 bases). Trimming stripped 2 bases from V and 0 bases from J, with 8 bases between. This CDR3 is built from 15 residues. Germline V gene sequence: CDR1 MNHEY, CDR2 SVGEGT. CDR3 amino acids: CASSYIQVSYNEQFF. In DNA, the CDR3 is TGTGCCAGCAGTTACATACAGGTCTCCTACAATGAGCAGTTCTTC.

DNA of the CDR3: TGTGCCATCGCGACAGGGTCTGAAGCTTTCTTT. Protein sequence: CAIATGSEAFF. The chain employs TRBV10-3 and TRBJ1-1, with 7 bases aligning to TRBD1. The CDR3 runs 11 residues. V lost 8 bases, J lost 6 bases, and 3 bases stayed unmatched. Germline V gives CDR1 ENHRY, CDR2 SYGVKD.

J is TRBJ1-6 and V is TRBV6-4; D gene ambiguous. Deletions cut 5 bases from V and 7 bases from J, with 12 bases between. The CDR3 length is 14 residues. Germline lookup yields CDR1 MRHNA and CDR2 SNTAGT. The CDR3 DNA reads TGTGCCAGCAGTAGCACAAGGGAGAATTCACCCCTCCACTTT. Protein: CASSSTRENSPLHF.

V and J are TRBV3-1 (or the pseudogene TRBV3-2) and TRBJ2-6; D may be TRBD2 (7 bases). This CDR3 contains 17 residues. Per the germline V gene, CDR1 is LGHDT and CDR2 is YNNKEL (reference sequence). Trimming left V 4 bases short and J 4 bases short, with 17 bases between. This chain's CDR3 is CASSPAAGAEGANVLTF. Written as DNA, the CDR3 is TGTGCCAGCAGCCCAGCGGCGGGGGCGGAGGGGGCCAACGTCCTGACTTTC.

This clone was recorded a few times. V usage is TRBV7-3 and J usage is TRBJ2-3; 11 nucleotides match TRBD2. Germline V gene lookup returns CDR1 SGHTA and CDR2 FQGTGA. Trimming took 5 bases from V and 0 from J; bases not matched to a gene: 7. This CDR3 is 17 amino acids long. CDR3 amino acids: CASSPLAGGPSTDTQYF. CDR3 nucleotide sequence: TGTGCCAGCAGCCCCTTAGCGGGAGGGCCGAGCACAGATACGCAGTATTTT. The full variable domain, completed using reference TRBV7-3 and TRBJ2-3, is GAGVSQTPSNKVTEKGKYVELRCDPISGHTALYWYRQSLGQGPEFLIYFQGTGAADDSGLPNDRFFAVRPEGSVSTLKIQRTERGDSAVYLCASSPLAGGPSTDTQYFGPGTRLTVL.

To note about this clone: Other DNA sequences in the sample encode the same CDR3. The rearrangement uses TRBV3-1 (or the pseudogene TRBV3-2) and TRBJ2-7; 11 nucleotides line up with TRBD2. CDR3 length: 15 residues. V was clipped by 4 bases and J by 2 bases; unmatched bases: 4. Germline V CDR1 and CDR2: LGHDT, YNNKEL (reference sequence). CDR3 sequence: CASSPGTSGTYEQYF. DNA of the CDR3: TGTGCCAGCAGCCCCGGGACTAGCGGAACCTACGAGCAGTACTTC.

The gene calls are TRBV11-2 and TRBJ2-1, with 11 nucleotides matching TRBD1. Looked up from germline, CDR1 is SGHAT and CDR2 is FQNNGV. The CDR3 covers 16 residues. V was pared by 2 bases and J by 7 bases, with 7 bases of the junction left unmatched. Here the CDR3 DNA reads TGTGCCAGCAGCTTATTTGGGACAGGGGGTCTTAATGAGCAGTTCTTC. Translated: CASSLFGTGGLNEQFF.